Following are 31 T cell receptor beta chains from one sample sequenced in a study of cytomegalovirus exposure and HLA in healthy donors. 60 Vbeta and 13 Jbeta primers were used in PCR. The protocol was immunoSEQ multiplex PCR, while the TCRdb copy is restricted to in-frame clones and leaves out a portion. This sample has 180,000 or so clones, with approximately 84% found just once. The sample was PBMCs. The receptors derive from a woman aged 45-59 years in good health and CMV-seropositive.

This chain joins TRBV28 and TRBJ1-5, with TRBD1 as a possible D gene (5 bases). V was clipped by 4 bases and J by 5 bases, with 15 bases between them. This CDR3 contains 15 residues. Per germline, CDR1 MDHEN and CDR2 SYDVKM. CDR3 sequence (DNA): TGTGCCAGCAGTTGGGCACGGGGGGGAGATCAGCCCCAGCATTTT. Protein sequence: CASSWARGGDQPQHF.

This rearrangement joins TRBV10-3 to TRBJ1-4; D gene ambiguous. Germline assignment: CDR1 ENHRY and CDR2 SYGVKD. This CDR3 contains 15 residues. Trimming took 0 bases from V and 5 from J, leaving 10 bases between them. The CDR3, as DNA: TGTGCCATCAGTGAGTCGCGGGATCCAAATGAAAAACTGTTTTTT. Translated: CAISESRDPNEKLFF.

This clone has ten or more counts. The gene calls are TRBV4-1 and TRBJ2-7; D is possibly TRBD1 (5 bases). The V gene's germline CDR1 is MGHRA and CDR2 YSYEKL. V gave up 0 bases and J gave up 2 bases, with 8 bases separating them. The CDR3 runs to 14 residues. The CDR3, as DNA: TGCGCCAGCAGCCAAGAGACAGAAACCTACGAGCAGTACTTC. Protein product: CASSQETETYEQYF.

The chain's CDR3 is CASRVILGSSYNSPLHF. The CDR3 DNA is TGTGCCAGCAGGGTAATACTAGGGAGCTCCTATAATTCACCCCTCCACTTT. J is TRBJ1-6 and V is TRBV7-2, with D unclear. From germline, CDR1 is SGHTA and CDR2 FQGNSA. V was clipped by 6 bases and J by 0 bases, with 15 bases between them. CDR3 length equals 17 residues.

The chain is built from TRBV10-3 and TRBJ2-3; a weak D match, TRBD2 (5 bases). Looked up from germline, CDR1 is ENHRY and CDR2 is SYGVKD. The CDR3 is 13 amino acids. Deletions cut 4 bases from V and 5 bases from J, with 10 bases between. The CDR3 loop reads CAISARELDTQYF. The CDR3 coding sequence is TGTGCCATCAGTGCGAGGGAGCTAGATACGCAGTATTTT.

The chain has TRBV5-4 and TRBJ2-7, with 7 bases lining up with TRBD1. This CDR3 has 12 residues. Germline CDR1 is SGHNT and CDR2 is YYREEE (reference sequence). Germline trimming cut 0 bases from V and 6 bases from J; bases unmatched to any gene: 0. CDR3 coding DNA: TGTGCCAGCAGCTTGGACAGGGGCGAGCAGTACTTC. Protein: CASSLDRGEQYF. The full variable domain, with the rest looked up from reference TRBV5-4 and TRBJ2-7, is ETGVTQSPTHLIKTRGQQVTLRCSSQSGHNTVSWYQQALGQGPQFIFQYYREEENGRGNFPPRFSGLQFPNYSSELNVNALELDDSALYLCASSLDRGEQYFGPGTRLTVT.

This chain joins TRBV5-1 and TRBJ1-3; unclear D gene. The CDR3 extends over 13 amino acids. Germline CDR1 and CDR2: SGHRS and YFSETQ. V gave up 7 bases and J gave up 6 bases, with 14 bases separating them. CDR3 nucleotides: TGCGCCAGCTGCACGGACTTGGCAAACACCATATATTTT. Protein product: CASCTDLANTIYF.

The chain has TRBV7-9 and TRBJ1-1; TRBD1 is a possible D gene (5 bases). CDR3 length: 16 residues. V lost 6 bases and J 1 base, leaving 18 bases between the germline ends. CDR1 and CDR2 from the germline V gene are SEHNR and FQNEAQ (reference sequence). CDR3 DNA: TGTGCCAGCAGGCGCTACCTGGACACCGAGAACACTGAAGCTTTCTTT. It specifies CASRRYLDTENTEAFF.

This chain links TRBV28 with TRBJ2-7; 8 bases are a match to TRBD1. The V and J ends lost 8 bases and 3 bases, in that order; junction bases with no gene match: 12. This CDR3 has 15 residues. Per the germline V gene, CDR1 is MDHEN and CDR2 is SYDVKM. CDR3 sequence: CASDQPSTGDYEQYF. The DNA for the CDR3 is TGTGCCAGCGATCAACCATCGACAGGGGACTACGAGCAGTACTTC.

J is TRBJ2-3 and V is TRBV7-2; 11 bases map to TRBD2. Germline V gene data show CDR1 as SGHTA and CDR2 as FQGNSA. V lost 4 bases and J lost 1; bases outside the gene matches: 4. The CDR3 contains 16 residues. CDR3 DNA: TGTGCCAGCAGCTCGGGGGGACTAGCGGGCACAGATACGCAGTATTTT. Residues: CASSSGGLAGTDTQYF.

V and J are TRBV5-1 and TRBJ2-1, with TRBD2 identical over 8 bases. Germline CDR1 and CDR2: SGHRS and YFSETQ. V dropped 0 bases and J dropped 3; count of bases not matched to a gene: 5. The CDR3 runs 16 residues. The CDR3 is CASSLGQRGIYNEQFF. The CDR3 coding sequence is TGCGCCAGCAGCTTGGGGCAGCGGGGGATCTACAATGAGCAGTTCTTC.

Turning to this clone: A read error may produce the germline difference seen at one junction end. This chain joins TRBV25-1 and TRBJ2-7; maybe TRBD2 (6 bases). Germline CDR1 and CDR2: MGHDK and SYGVNS. CDR3 length equals 15 residues. CDR3 DNA sequence: TGTGTCAGCTCCCAGGCGGGGTCCTTCTCCTACGAGCAGTACTTC. It translates to CVSSQAGSFSYEQYF.

V usage is TRBV19 and J usage is TRBJ1-3; D is undetermined. The germline V gene encodes CDR1 LNHDA and CDR2 SQIVND (reference sequence). This CDR3 is built from 13 residues. Trimming left V 3 bases short and J 2 bases short, with 5 bases between. Here the CDR3 reads CASSISAGNTIYF. Written as DNA, the CDR3 is TGTGCCAGTAGTATTTCAGCTGGAAACACCATATATTTT.

For this clone: The junction departs from the called germline gene at one end, perhaps through a read error. CDR3 protein: CSSSFQNTEAFF. The CDR3 DNA reads TGTTCCAGCAGCTTTCAGAACACTGAAGCTTTCTTT. The genes are TRBV7-9 and TRBJ1-1; D unresolved. Germline assignment: CDR1 SEHNR and CDR2 FQNEAQ (reference sequence). There are 12 residues in the CDR3. Full variable domain (outside the CDR3, taken from reference TRBV7-9 and TRBJ1-1): DTGVSQNPRHKITKRGQNVTFRCDPISEHNRLYWYRQTLGQGPEFLTYFQNEAQLEKSRLLSDRFSAERPKGSFSTLEIQRTEQGDSAMYLCSSSFQNTEAFFGQGTRLTVV.

The V gene is TRBV4-3, the J gene TRBJ2-1; D may be TRBD2 (6 bases). Germline V lookup: CDR1 LGHNA, CDR2 YSLEER. V was pared by 0 bases and J by 8 bases, with 14 bases between. CDR3 length equals 15 residues. The CDR3 DNA follows: TGCGCCAGCAGCCAAGATCGCGGGGAGAGATATGAGCAGTTCTTC. Its translation is CASSQDRGERYEQFF.

The chain couples TRBV28 to TRBJ1-4, with D hard to call. With 2 bases removed from V and 7 bases from J, the gap between germline ends came to 14 bases. The CDR3 length is 15 residues. CDR1 and CDR2 from the germline V gene are MDHEN and SYDVKM. Here the CDR3 reads CASSLLGVGGEKLFF. In nucleotides, the CDR3 is TGTGCCAGCAGTTTACTCGGGGTTGGAGGTGAAAAACTGTTTTTT. The variable domain in full, with the rest retrieved from reference TRBV28 and TRBJ1-4, is DVKVTQSSRYLVKRTGEKVFLECVQDMDHENMFWYRQDPGLGLRLIYFSYDVKMKEKGDIPEGYSVSREKKERFSLILESASTNQTSMYLCASSLLGVGGEKLFFGSGTQLSVL.

The CDR3 bases are TGTGCCAGCAGTCTCGACCGGGGGAGTGAAGCTTTCTTT. It encodes CASSLDRGSEAFF. The chain couples TRBV7-3 to TRBJ1-1; tentatively, D is TRBD1 (5 bases). Deletions cut 6 bases from V and 7 bases from J, with 15 bases between. This CDR3 has 13 residues. Germline V gives CDR1 SGHTA, CDR2 FQGTGA.

The V gene is TRBV11-1, the J gene TRBJ2-7, with 8 bases identical to TRBD1. Germline V gene lookup returns CDR1 SGHAT and CDR2 FQDESV (reference sequence). J lost 4 bases, V lost 5 bases, and 7 bases had no gene match. The CDR3 runs 14 residues. The CDR3 sequence is CASSMQGALYEQYF. For the CDR3, the DNA is TGTGCCAGCAGCATGCAGGGGGCCTTATACGAGCAGTACTTC.

This clone showed up just a few times. The chain employs TRBV25-1 and TRBJ1-4; weak D call: TRBD1 (6 bases). V lost 0 bases, J lost 2 bases, and 10 bases lay in between. CDR1 is MGHDK, CDR2 SYGVNS, per germline. CDR3 length: 16 amino acids. The CDR3 sequence is CASSEYRGGTNEKLFF. CDR3 DNA sequence: TGTGCCAGCAGTGAATACAGGGGCGGGACTAATGAAAAACTGTTTTTT.

This sequence joins TRBV7-9 and TRBJ2-5; 15 bases fit TRBD2. The CDR3 runs to 16 residues. Germline V CDR1 and CDR2: SEHNR, FQNEAQ (reference sequence). With 4 bases clipped from V and 5 bases from J, the junction kept 5 bases outside the gene matches. Here the CDR3 reads CASSSRTSGRAETQYF. Written as DNA, the CDR3 is TGTGCCAGCAGCTCCCGGACTAGCGGGAGGGCTGAGACCCAGTACTTC. The variable domain in full, with the rest retrieved from reference TRBV7-9 and TRBJ2-5, is DTGVSQNPRHKITKRGQNVTFRCDPISEHNRLYWYRQTLGQGPEFLTYFQNEAQLEKSRLLSDRFSAERPKGSFSTLEIQRTEQGDSAMYLCASSSRTSGRAETQYFGPGTRLLVL.

This clone was seen only a few times. CDR3 protein: CASSQERTEGGYGYTF. The CDR3 DNA reads TGCGCCAGCAGCCAAGAACGGACAGAGGGGGGGTATGGCTACACCTTC. The chain has TRBV4-1 and TRBJ1-2, with TRBD1 as a possible D gene (6 bases). Germline CDR1 reads MGHRA; CDR2 reads YSYEKL. This CDR3 region has 16 residues. Trimming cost V 0 bases and J 5 bases, with 16 bases left between them.

This chain uses TRBV7-3 with TRBJ2-7, with D possibly matching TRBD1 (5 bases). The CDR3 is made up of 15 amino acids. The germline V gene encodes CDR1 SGHTA and CDR2 FQGTGA. The V and J ends lost 5 bases and 0 bases respectively, with 14 bases between them. The CDR3 DNA sequence: TGTGCCAGCAGCCCTCGTCAGGGTCCCTCCTACGAGCAGTACTTC. Translated, it gives CASSPRQGPSYEQYF.

The V call is TRBV7-2, the J call TRBJ2-1, with 8 nucleotides matching TRBD2. Trimming removed 4 bases from V and 5 bases from J; junction bases left unmatched: 4. This CDR3 region has 14 residues. CDR1 is SGHTA and CDR2 is FQGNSA in the germline V gene. The CDR3: CASSWTRGDNEQFF. For the CDR3, the DNA is TGTGCCAGCAGCTGGACGCGGGGGGACAATGAGCAGTTCTTC.

V usage is TRBV19 and J usage is TRBJ2-3, with 11 bases lining up with TRBD2. The CDR3 has 17 residues. Germline-derived CDR1 and CDR2 are LNHDA and SQIVND (reference sequence). V shed 0 bases, J shed 2 bases, and the junction held 4 bases outside the gene matches. The CDR3 sequence is CASSIDLAGGLTDTQYF. The CDR3 bases are TGTGCCAGTAGTATAGATCTAGCGGGGGGCCTCACAGATACGCAGTATTTT. Based on the CDR3 plus reference TRBV19 and TRBJ2-3, the full variable domain is DGGITQSPKYLFRKEGQNVTLSCEQNLNHDAMYWYRQDPGQGLRLIYYSQIVNDFQKGDIAEGYSVSREKKESFPLTVTSAQKNPTAFYLCASSIDLAGGLTDTQYFGPGTRLTVL.

The chain is built from TRBV5-4 and TRBJ2-1; 7 positions agree with TRBD1. Trimming took 7 bases from V and 8 from J; bases not matched to a gene: 9. The CDR3 is 13 residues long. Germline V gene data show CDR1 as SGHNT and CDR2 as YYREEE (reference sequence). CDR3 coding DNA: TGTGCCAGCTTTTCACGACAGGGCTATGAGCAGTTCTTC. It codes for CASFSRQGYEQFF.

The gene calls are TRBV18 and TRBJ1-1, with 7 bases that match TRBD1. Trimming took 2 bases from V and 5 from J; bases not matched to a gene: 8. The CDR3 is 15 amino acids. Germline values: CDR1 KGHSH, CDR2 LQKENI. The CDR3 region has the DNA TGTGCCAGCTCACCAAGGGGGCAAATCGGGACTGAAGCTTTCTTT. Encoded protein: CASSPRGQIGTEAFF.

The V call is TRBV6-5, the J call TRBJ2-1; 9 nucleotides match TRBD1. This CDR3 contains 15 residues. Germline V gene lookup returns CDR1 MNHEY and CDR2 SVGAGI. J gave up 5 bases and V 8 bases, and 10 bases lay outside the gene matches. Here the CDR3 DNA reads TGTGCCAGCTCGGGTCGGGACAGGGTCAACAATGAGCAGTTCTTC. Translation gives CASSGRDRVNNEQFF.

The chain uses TRBV28 and TRBJ1-5; D perhaps matches TRBD1 (5 bases). The V end was cut by 8 bases, the J end by 5 bases, with 10 bases between. Germline assignment: CDR1 MDHEN and CDR2 SYDVKM. The CDR3 totals 12 residues. This CDR3 is CASEGADQPQHF. The CDR3 DNA sequence: TGTGCCAGCGAAGGGGCGGATCAGCCCCAGCATTTT.

The J gene is TRBJ1-5, the V gene TRBV7-6; no clear D gene. The CDR3 has 15 amino acids. V lost 1 base and J lost 2, with 9 bases in between. Germline assignment: CDR1 SGHVS and CDR2 FNYEAQ. The CDR3, as DNA: TGTGCCAGCAGCTTAGACCGGGGTCGCAATCAGCCCCAGCATTTT. This sequence encodes CASSLDRGRNQPQHF.

A few counts support this clone. The rearrangement uses TRBV28 and TRBJ2-7; D is perhaps TRBD1 (6 bases). Trimming took 6 bases from V and 5 from J, leaving 17 bases between them. This CDR3 is 14 amino acids long. CDR1 MDHEN and CDR2 SYDVKM come from the germline V gene. CDR3 coding DNA: TGTGCCAGCAGAGGGGGACAAGTTCGCAACGAGCAGTACTTC. It codes for CASRGGQVRNEQYF.

The chain uses TRBV11-2 and TRBJ1-4; TRBD1 agrees at 11 bases. With V trimmed by 0 bases and J by 8 bases, 5 bases remained unmatched. Germline V lookup: CDR1 SGHAT, CDR2 FQNNGV. This CDR3 contains 16 residues. CDR3 protein: CASSLDGQGAVEKLFF. The DNA of the CDR3 is TGTGCCAGCAGCTTAGACGGACAGGGGGCAGTGGAAAAACTGTTTTTT.